This T cell receptor beta chain is from a study of response to subunit inactivated influenza vaccine. MiXCR was run by TCRdb on the RT-PCR reads, yielding one entry per CDR3 protein. This table has about 780,000 distinct CDR3 sequences, less than 20% appearing once. The CDR3 is 14 amino acids. The V end was cut by 5 bases, the J end by 6 bases, with 16 bases between. This chain connects TRBV12-3 or TRBV12-4 to TRBJ1-1; maybe TRBD1 (5 bases). This specimen was PBMCs from blood, taken roughly 5 days after vaccination. The clonotype was recovered from a man aged 45-65 years who received an inactivated influenza vaccine. The CDR3 DNA reads as TGTGCCAGCAGTCCCCTGGGGAGAGGGGCTGAAGCTTTCTTT. Translated, it gives CASSPLGRGAEAFF.